The rows below give T cell receptor beta chains drawn from one sample of a study of cytomegalovirus exposure and HLA in healthy donors. Only in-frame clones appear in the TCRdb table, and some are missing; sequencing was by immunoSEQ multiplex PCR. The sample holds roughly 150,000 clones, more than 75% seen once. Sequencing used PBMCs. Every receptor here comes from a man aged 30 to 45 in good health and CMV-seronegative. Both conserved end residues are trimmed from each CDR3.

TRBV6-4	TRBJ1-6	13	AQPPGHTLDSPLH
TRBV28	TRBJ1-2	13	ASSLGWTAIYGYT
TRBV9	TRBJ2-7	11	ASSRLSGNEQY
TRBV9	TRBJ1-2	12	ASNLGLAAYGYT
TRBV9	TRBJ2-7	13	ASSLGLAGAYEQY
TRBV9	TRBJ2-1	15	ASSAPLAGDSYNEQF
TRBV7-2	TRBJ2-7	11	ASSTTSGIEQY
TRBV28	TRBJ1-2	15	ASSSPGTGPNNYGYT
TRBV6-1	TRBJ1-2	11	ASSPGTGPGYT
TRBV25-1	TRBJ1-2	13	ASSGGPDRSYGYT
TRBV6-1	TRBJ2-7	15	ASSEASSGRFKYEQY
TRBV5-4	TRBJ2-5	9	ASSREETQY
TRBV18	TRBJ2-3	13	ASLEKAQVADTQY
TRBV28	TRBJ1-1	12	ASTAEVVNTEAF
TRBV7-8	TRBJ1-1	13	ASSKTDRGNTEAF
TRBV19	TRBJ1-2	15	ASSTYPSGDPNYGYT
TRBV19	TRBJ1-1	10	ASSPAGVEAF
TRBV29-1	TRBJ1-3	10	SVEDEGNTIY
TRBV7-9	TRBJ2-5	13	ASSLLGLAGETQY
TRBV10-3	TRBJ2-7	12	AISESRESYEQY
TRBV10-3	TRBJ2-1	12	AISEGGISNEQF
TRBV29-1	TRBJ2-3	11	SGQGFVTDTQY
TRBV19	TRBJ2-2	13	ASSIPQAGTGELF
TRBV4-2	TRBJ2-7	13	ASSQAQGSSYEQY
TRBV5-1	TRBJ2-7	12	ASSLEGRGNEQY
TRBV7-8	TRBJ1-2	12	ASSAYLTGNGYT
TRBV2	TRBJ1-5	12	ASSAADTNQPQH